The 15 T cell receptor beta chains listed next were all sequenced from one sample in a study of cytomegalovirus exposure and HLA in healthy donors. Use of 60 Vbeta and 13 Jbeta primers characterized the PCR. Sequencing used immunoSEQ multiplex PCR; TCRdb keeps in-frame clones, though not all of them. This sample has under 65,000 clones, with about 80% found just once. Sequences were obtained from PBMCs. The receptors here all came from a man between 50 and 59 years old in good health and CMV-seronegative.

This chain links TRBV7-8 with TRBJ2-7, with 8 bases matching TRBD2. Trimming removed 1 base from V and 2 bases from J; junction bases left unmatched: 4. From germline, CDR1 is SGHVS and CDR2 FQNEAQ. The CDR3 runs 15 residues. The CDR3, as DNA: TGTGCCAGCAGCTTAGGGGGGCGGGGGGCCTACGAGCAGTACTTC. Residues: CASSLGGRGAYEQYF.

The V and J genes are TRBV10-3 and TRBJ1-2; D gene ambiguous. This CDR3 comprises 11 residues. Germline V lookup: CDR1 ENHRY, CDR2 SYGVKD. The V and J ends lost 10 bases and 0 bases respectively, with 6 bases between them. This CDR3 reads CATGTNYGYTF. CDR3 nucleotide sequence: TGTGCCACCGGGACTAACTATGGCTACACCTTC.

The rearrangement joins TRBV9 to TRBJ2-7; tentative D call: TRBD1 (6 bases). The germline V and J ends were trimmed by 9 bases and 5 bases, with 27 bases remaining between them. There are 16 residues in the CDR3. Looked up from germline, CDR1 is SGDLS and CDR2 is YYNGEE. CDR3 in DNA: TGTGCCACCACAATACTACAGGGAAAAGACGGCCACGAGCAGTACTTC. Residues: CATTILQGKDGHEQYF.

J is TRBJ2-1 and V is TRBV5-1, with a possible D match to TRBD2 (7 bases). This CDR3 has 16 residues. Germline CDR1 is SGHRS and CDR2 is YFSETQ. V lost 2 bases and J 6 bases, leaving 18 bases between the germline ends. The CDR3 DNA is TGCGCCAGCAGCTTCAAGGGGGGGGGCCAGGCCAATGAGCAGTTCTTC. It translates to CASSFKGGGQANEQFF.

V usage is TRBV7-9 and J usage is TRBJ2-3; 8 bases fit TRBD1. This CDR3 contains 15 residues. J was trimmed by 2 bases and V by 10 bases; bases with no gene match: 11. CDR1 is SEHNR and CDR2 is FQNEAQ in the germline V gene (reference sequence). CDR3 in DNA: TGTGCCAACCAGGGGGCCAGCCGAATCACAGATACGCAGTATTTT. Translation gives CANQGASRITDTQYF. The full variable domain, rest sourced from reference TRBV7-9 and TRBJ2-3, is DTGVSQNPRHKITKRGQNVTFRCDPISEHNRLYWYRQTLGQGPEFLTYFQNEAQLEKSRLLSDRFSAERPKGSFSTLEIQRTEQGDSAMYLCANQGASRITDTQYFGPGTRLTVL.

The chain recombines TRBV19 with TRBJ1-5, with no clear D. This CDR3 contains 14 residues. Trimming shortened V by 1 base and J by 5 bases, and 9 bases separated the two germline ends. Germline-derived CDR1 and CDR2 are LNHDA and SQIVND (reference sequence). CDR3 sequence: CASSIGSGDQPQHF. CDR3 in DNA: TGTGCCAGTAGTATAGGATCCGGGGATCAGCCCCAGCATTTT.

The chain carries TRBV6-6 and TRBJ1-5; 7 bases align to TRBD1. V was clipped by 6 bases and J by 1 base; unmatched bases: 9. There are 16 residues in the CDR3. Per the germline V gene, CDR1 is MNHNY and CDR2 is SVGAGI (reference sequence). CDR3 DNA sequence: TGTGCCAGCAGCCCCCGACAGGGCGTAAGCAATCAGCCCCAGCATTTT. Its translation is CASSPRQGVSNQPQHF.

V gene TRBV29-1 combines with J gene TRBJ2-7; 8 bases line up with TRBD1. Germline V gene sequence: CDR1 SQVTM, CDR2 ANQGSEA. The CDR3 is 12 residues long. The junction had 7 bases not matched to a gene; V was cut back by 7 bases and J by 5 bases. In DNA form, the CDR3 reads TGCAGCGGCTTGGGACAGGCCCACGAGCAGTACTTC. Residues: CSGLGQAHEQYF.

The chain couples TRBV27 to TRBJ1-5; a weak D match, TRBD1 (6 bases). The V end lost 0 bases, the J end lost 6 bases, and 12 bases lay between the germline ends. From germline, CDR1 is MNHEY and CDR2 SMNVEV (reference sequence). This CDR3 comprises 15 residues. The CDR3 loop reads CASSLSQGKGQPQHF. The CDR3 DNA reads as TGTGCCAGCAGTTTATCACAGGGCAAGGGTCAGCCCCAGCATTTT.

This chain connects TRBV2 to TRBJ1-6, with no clear D. CDR3 size: 15 residues. The germline gives CDR1 SNHLY, CDR2 FYNNEI. V was shortened by 7 bases and J by 5 bases, with 15 bases between the two germline ends. CDR3 amino acids: CASIRSPGDNSPLHF. The CDR3 nucleotides are TGTGCCAGCATCCGGTCCCCCGGGGATAATTCACCCCTCCACTTT.

The chain has TRBV6-5 and TRBJ1-1; D remains ambiguous. Germline CDR1 MNHEY, CDR2 SVGAGI. V dropped 2 bases and J dropped 1 base, with 5 bases sitting between them. The CDR3 length is 13 residues. The CDR3 nucleotides read TGTGCCAGCAGTTACGGCAGGAACACTGAAGCTTTCTTT. This gives the protein CASSYGRNTEAFF.

The rearrangement links TRBV7-6 to TRBJ2-1; TRBD1 agrees at 7 bases. This CDR3 has 15 amino acids. Germline CDR1 is SGHVS and CDR2 is FNYEAQ. After removal of 10 bases from V and 6 bases from J, the junction contained 15 bases not matched to a gene. CDR3 sequence: CATGPTGANFNEQFF. DNA for the CDR3: TGTGCCACCGGCCCAACAGGGGCTAATTTCAATGAGCAGTTCTTC.

This chain uses TRBV11-1 with TRBJ2-2; D is perhaps TRBD2 (7 bases). CDR1 and CDR2 (germline): SGHAT, FQDESV (reference sequence). The CDR3 spans 16 residues. The ends were cut back, 4 bases at V and 0 bases at J, with 12 bases in the middle. DNA for the CDR3: TGTGCCAGCAGCTCCCGGGGGGCTCCGAACACCGGGGAGCTGTTTTTT. It codes for CASSSRGAPNTGELFF. Looking up the rest from reference TRBV11-1 and TRBJ2-2 gives the full variable domain: EAEVAQSPRYKITEKSQAVAFWCDPISGHATLYWYRQILGQGPELLVQFQDESVVDDSQLPKDRFSAERLKGVDSTLKIQPAELGDSAMYLCASSSRGAPNTGELFFGEGSRLTVL.

This chain connects TRBV6-5 to TRBJ1-3; 7 bases fit TRBD1. The CDR3 is 15 amino acids. Germline CDR1 is MNHEY and CDR2 is SVGAGI. With V trimmed by 2 bases and J by 2 bases, 3 bases remained unmatched. CDR3 bases: TGTGCCAGCAGTTACCAGGGGGTGGCTGGAAACACCATATATTTT. Translating it yields CASSYQGVAGNTIYF.

The sample holds one count of this clone. This chain joins TRBV6-5 and TRBJ1-2, with D maybe TRBD1 (6 bases). The CDR3 runs to 13 residues. The germline V gene has CDR1 MNHEY and CDR2 SVGAGI. V lost 5 bases and J lost 4, with 11 bases in between. The chain's CDR3 is CASSRTAIYGYTF. CDR3 nucleotides: TGTGCCAGCAGTAGGACAGCGATCTATGGCTACACCTTC.